Below are 24 T cell receptor beta chains sequenced from a single sample in a study of blood T cell repertoires in COVID-19 (dated by TCRdb to 2018 to 2021). Libraries were built with the immunoSEQ multiplex PCR assay. As stored in TCRdb, this immuneACCESS dataset retains in-frame rearrangements with V and J assigned. A fraction of the clones does not appear; measured against another copy, unresolved V genes explain less than half of the discrepancy, and the remainder lacks a known reason. The sample has about 310,000 clones on record, around 90% of them singletons. The ten largest clonotypes hold approximately 5.5% of the sample. Sequences were obtained from PBMCs or T cells enriched from blood (not recorded which). These receptors originate from a man aged 55-75 years who had recovered from COVID-19.

This chain uses TRBV5-1 with TRBJ2-4; 10 nucleotides agree with TRBD2. After removal of 4 bases from V and 8 bases from J, the junction contained 6 bases not matched to a gene. The germline gives CDR1 SGHRS, CDR2 YFSETQ. This CDR3 has 14 residues. CDR3 coding DNA: TGCGCCAGCAGCCCTAGCGGGAGTGGCGACATTCAGTACTTC. It translates to CASSPSGSGDIQYF.

This clone came up once. CDR3 coding DNA: TGTGCCAGCAGGGTACTAGCGAGCTCCTACAATGAGCAGTTCTTC. Protein: CASRVLASSYNEQFF. The genes are TRBV2 and TRBJ2-1, with 7 bases lining up with TRBD2. Germline V gene sequence: CDR1 SNHLY, CDR2 FYNNEI. V lost 6 bases to trimming and J lost 0 bases; unmatched junction nucleotides: 5. There are 15 residues in the CDR3.

The chain employs TRBV5-1 and TRBJ1-4, with TRBD1 matching over 9 bases. The J segment lost 2 bases and the V segment lost 1 base, leaving 9 bases of the junction unmatched. The CDR3 totals 18 residues. Germline CDR1 reads SGHRS; CDR2 reads YFSETQ. CDR3 DNA: TGCGCCAGCAGCTTGACTTGGACAGGGGTTCTGACTAATGAAAAACTGTTTTTT. It encodes CASSLTWTGVLTNEKLFF.

The chain is built from TRBV29-1 and TRBJ2-7; the D is unclear. The CDR3 spans 12 residues. The germline V gene encodes CDR1 SQVTM and CDR2 ANQGSEA. Trimming stripped 2 bases from V and 2 bases from J, with 7 bases between. Here the CDR3 reads CSVEQAAYEQYF. As DNA, the CDR3 is TGCAGCGTTGAACAGGCCGCCTACGAGCAGTACTTC.

V gene TRBV5-1 combines with J gene TRBJ2-1; 10 nucleotides agree with TRBD1. V lost 5 bases to trimming and J lost 5 bases; unmatched junction nucleotides: 13. CDR3 length: 17 amino acids. The germline V gene has CDR1 SGHRS and CDR2 YFSETQ. As DNA, the CDR3 is TGCGCCAGCAGTCTACTTCCCCCGGGACAGGGGAACAATGAGCAGTTCTTC. Translated, it gives CASSLLPPGQGNNEQFF.

This sequence joins TRBV9 and TRBJ2-7; perhaps TRBD2 as D (6 bases). This CDR3 region has 13 residues. Germline V gene data show CDR1 as SGDLS and CDR2 as YYNGEE. V lost 2 bases and J 5 bases, leaving 11 bases between the germline ends. The CDR3 spells CASSVRGIDEQYF. The CDR3, as DNA: TGTGCCAGCAGCGTCCGGGGGATTGACGAGCAGTACTTC.

The chain links TRBV24-1 to TRBJ2-1, with TRBD2 identical over 10 bases. The CDR3 is 17 amino acids. Looked up from germline, CDR1 is KGHDR and CDR2 is SFDVKD. After removal of 0 bases from V and 7 bases from J, the junction contained 8 bases not matched to a gene. The CDR3 spells CATSDLNLAGAHNEQFF. The CDR3 DNA reads TGTGCCACCAGTGATTTGAATCTAGCGGGGGCCCATAATGAGCAGTTCTTC.

The chain recombines TRBV2 with TRBJ2-7; TRBD1 might be the D (6 bases). Germline V gene data show CDR1 as SNHLY and CDR2 as FYNNEI. Trimming removed 4 bases at V and 1 base at J, with 14 bases between. The CDR3 totals 15 residues. The CDR3 DNA reads TGTGCCAGCAGTGGTTTTGGGGGCCCTTCCTACGAGCAGTACTTC. Encoded protein: CASSGFGGPSYEQYF.

This clone was seen once. The V call is TRBV27, the J call TRBJ2-5; D remains unclear. The CDR3 is made up of 14 amino acids. Per germline, CDR1 MNHEY and CDR2 SMNVEV (reference sequence). Deletions cut 6 bases from V and 7 bases from J, with 18 bases between. In DNA, the CDR3 is TGTGCCAGCAGCACCTATCCACCGCGAGGGACCCAGTACTTC. This codes for CASSTYPPRGTQYF.

The CDR3 DNA reads TGTGCCAGCAGCCCCGCGGTTGGCCGTCAGTACTTC. Its translation is CASSPAVGRQYF. The rearrangement uses TRBV14 and TRBJ2-7; the D is unclear. V lost 4 bases, J lost 10 bases, and 14 bases lay in between. In germline, CDR1 is SGHDN, CDR2 FVKESK. This CDR3 has 12 amino acids.

The chain is built from TRBV19 and TRBJ2-7; D possibly corresponds to TRBD2 (6 bases). The CDR3 consists of 15 residues. CDR1 is LNHDA and CDR2 is SQIVND in the germline V gene (reference sequence). Trimming removed 5 bases from V and 2 bases from J, with 16 bases in between. The CDR3 DNA sequence: TGTGCCAGTAGTGTCTCAAGCGGGTCCCCCTACGAGCAGTACTTC. Translation gives CASSVSSGSPYEQYF.

Only a few counts were recorded for this clone. This chain connects TRBV18 to TRBJ1-2, with D perhaps TRBD1 (6 bases). CDR1 and CDR2 from the germline V gene are KGHSH and LQKENI. V lost 6 bases and J lost 9, with 23 bases in between. There are 15 residues in the CDR3. The CDR3 region has the DNA TGTGCCAGCTCCACCTCCCCTCGGGACACCCGTAGCTACACCTTC. Amino acids: CASSTSPRDTRSYTF.

The V and J genes are TRBV11-2 and TRBJ2-5; the D gene is possibly TRBD1 (6 bases). Trimming shortened V by 2 bases and J by 1 base, and 8 bases separated the two germline ends. CDR1 SGHAT and CDR2 FQNNGV come from the germline V gene. The CDR3 consists of 14 residues. The CDR3 DNA is TGTGCCAGCAGCTTACAGGGGCCCCAAGAGACCCAGTACTTC. It is translated as CASSLQGPQETQYF.

This chain links TRBV4-3 with TRBJ1-4; TRBD1 matches at 11 bases. Losses at the gene ends were 4 bases for V and 8 bases for J; bases not matched to a gene: 6. From germline, CDR1 is LGHNA and CDR2 YSLEER. This CDR3 is 15 amino acids long. The CDR3 loop is CASSLAGTGGEKLFF. CDR3 in DNA: TGCGCCAGCAGCCTGGCCGGGACAGGGGGAGAAAAACTGTTTTTT.

With respect to this clone: This same CDR3 is encoded by further DNA sequences in the sample. The chain recombines TRBV7-2 with TRBJ2-7; TRBD1 matches 10 bases. V trimming: 1 base; J trimming: 4 bases; junction bases outside the gene matches: 1. CDR1 is SGHTA and CDR2 is FQGNSA in the germline V gene. The CDR3 sequence is 14 residues long. Written as DNA, the CDR3 is TGTGCCAGCAGCTTAGGGGACAGGGGATACGAGCAGTACTTC. This translates into CASSLGDRGYEQYF.

This rearrangement joins TRBV28 to TRBJ2-1; 7 nucleotides match TRBD2. After removal of 8 bases from V and 6 bases from J, the junction contained 10 bases not matched to a gene. The CDR3 extends over 14 amino acids. Germline V gene lookup returns CDR1 MDHEN and CDR2 SYDVKM. CDR3 sequence reads: CASGKPGTINEQFF. The CDR3, as DNA: TGTGCCAGCGGAAAACCCGGGACTATCAATGAGCAGTTCTTC.

This chain links TRBV6-4 with TRBJ2-3; TRBD2 aligns across 8 bases. After removal of 6 bases from V and 4 bases from J, the junction contained 9 bases not matched to a gene. CDR3 size: 15 residues. In germline, CDR1 is MRHNA, CDR2 SNTAGT. CDR3 region: CASRVYAGGSDTQYF. The DNA of the CDR3 is TGTGCCAGCAGAGTTTACGCGGGAGGTTCAGATACGCAGTATTTT.

V gene TRBV28 combines with J gene TRBJ2-5; 9 nucleotides agree with TRBD1. CDR1 MDHEN and CDR2 SYDVKM come from the germline V gene. The CDR3 covers 15 residues. The V gene end was trimmed by 6 bases and the J gene end by 2 bases; junction bases not matched to a gene: 7. This chain's CDR3 is CASSRDRALQETQYF. The CDR3 coding sequence is TGTGCCAGCAGCCGGGACAGGGCTCTTCAAGAGACCCAGTACTTC.

The CDR3 loop is CSASRLAGQSYEQYF. For the CDR3, the DNA is TGCAGTGCTAGTCGCCTAGCGGGCCAGTCCTACGAGCAGTACTTC. The chain recombines TRBV20-1 with TRBJ2-7; the match to TRBD2 covers 8 bases. Losses at the gene ends were 3 bases for V and 1 base for J; bases not matched to a gene: 8. Germline CDR1 is DFQATT and CDR2 is SNEGSKA (reference sequence). The CDR3 is 15 residues long.

This chain uses TRBV5-8 with TRBJ1-5; 9 positions agree with TRBD1. Trimming removed 3 bases from V and 5 bases from J; junction bases left unmatched: 3. CDR3 length: 14 residues. Germline V gene sequence: CDR1 SGHTS, CDR2 YDEGEE. CDR3 loop: CASSSGQGHQPQHF. CDR3 nucleotides: TGTGCCAGCAGCTCGGGACAGGGACATCAGCCCCAGCATTTT.

The rearrangement links TRBV7-9 to TRBJ2-7; 7 nucleotides align to TRBD1. V was clipped by 4 bases and J by 0 bases; unmatched bases: 6. Germline lookup yields CDR1 SEHNR and CDR2 FQNEAQ (reference sequence). The CDR3 consists of 15 residues. CDR3 amino acids: CASSYPGTASYEQYF. In DNA, the CDR3 is TGTGCCAGCAGCTATCCCGGGACAGCCTCCTACGAGCAGTACTTC. The variable domain in full, completed from reference TRBV7-9 and TRBJ2-7, reads DTGVSQNPRHKITKRGQNVTFRCDPISEHNRLYWYRQTLGQGPEFLTYFQNEAQLEKSRLLSDRFSAERPKGSFSTLEIQRTEQGDSAMYLCASSYPGTASYEQYFGPGTRLTVT.

The rearrangement links TRBV5-1 to TRBJ2-7; 8 bases agree with TRBD1. CDR3 length: 17 amino acids. Per germline, CDR1 SGHRS and CDR2 YFSETQ. After removal of 5 bases from V and 7 bases from J, the junction contained 20 bases not matched to a gene. The CDR3 region is CASSPAWSGTGHMEQYF. The CDR3 region has the DNA TGCGCCAGCAGTCCCGCTTGGTCCGGGACAGGTCATATGGAGCAGTACTTC.

The chain couples TRBV5-1 to TRBJ2-2, with D possibly being TRBD2 (6 bases). V lost 3 bases, J lost 7 bases, and 19 bases lay in between. The CDR3 consists of 16 residues. CDR1 and CDR2 from the germline V gene are SGHRS and YFSETQ. This CDR3 is CASSSQGGGTGGELFF. DNA for the CDR3: TGCGCCAGCAGCTCCCAGGGCGGCGGGACCGGCGGGGAGCTGTTTTTT.

This chain joins TRBV29-1 and TRBJ1-1, with D unresolved. V was clipped by 7 bases and J by 0 bases, with 12 bases between them. CDR3 length: 13 amino acids. The germline CDR1 and CDR2 sequences are SQVTM and ANQGSEA. The CDR3 loop reads CSGRAGLNTEAFF. The CDR3 coding sequence is TGCAGCGGCCGGGCGGGCCTGAACACTGAAGCTTTCTTT.